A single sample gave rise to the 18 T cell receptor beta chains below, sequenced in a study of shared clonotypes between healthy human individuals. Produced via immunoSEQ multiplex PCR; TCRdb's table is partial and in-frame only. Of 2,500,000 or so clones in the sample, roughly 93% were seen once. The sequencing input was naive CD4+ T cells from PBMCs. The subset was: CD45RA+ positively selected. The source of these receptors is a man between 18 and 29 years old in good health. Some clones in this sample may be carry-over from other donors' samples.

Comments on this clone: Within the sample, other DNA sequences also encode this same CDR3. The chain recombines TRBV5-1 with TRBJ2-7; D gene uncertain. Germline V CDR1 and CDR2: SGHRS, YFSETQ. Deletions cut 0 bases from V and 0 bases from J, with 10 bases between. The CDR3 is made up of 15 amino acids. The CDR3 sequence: CASSLGGAGSYEQYF. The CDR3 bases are TGCGCCAGCAGCTTGGGCGGTGCTGGCTCCTACGAGCAGTACTTC.

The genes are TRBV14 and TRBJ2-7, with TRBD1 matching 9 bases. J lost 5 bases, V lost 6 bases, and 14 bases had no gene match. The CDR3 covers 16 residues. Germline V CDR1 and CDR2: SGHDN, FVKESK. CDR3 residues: CASRETGTGNLNEQYF. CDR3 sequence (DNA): TGTGCCAGCAGGGAGACCGGGACAGGGAATCTCAACGAGCAGTACTTC.

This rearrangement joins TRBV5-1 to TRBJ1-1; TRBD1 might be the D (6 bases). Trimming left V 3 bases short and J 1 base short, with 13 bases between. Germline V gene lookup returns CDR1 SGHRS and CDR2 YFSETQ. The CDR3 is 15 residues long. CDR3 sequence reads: CASSSNRVENTEAFF. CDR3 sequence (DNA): TGCGCCAGCAGCTCCAACAGGGTTGAGAACACTGAAGCTTTCTTT.

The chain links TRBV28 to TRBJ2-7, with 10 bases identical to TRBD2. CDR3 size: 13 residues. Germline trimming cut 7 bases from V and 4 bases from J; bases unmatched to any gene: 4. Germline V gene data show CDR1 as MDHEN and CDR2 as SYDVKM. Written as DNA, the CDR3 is TGTGCCAGCAAGCTAGCGGGAGTTTACGAGCAGTACTTC. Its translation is CASKLAGVYEQYF.

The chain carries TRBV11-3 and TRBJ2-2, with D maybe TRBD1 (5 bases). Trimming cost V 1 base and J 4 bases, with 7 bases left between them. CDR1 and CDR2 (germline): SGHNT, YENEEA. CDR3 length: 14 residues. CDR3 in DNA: TGTGCCAGCAGCTTAGGACAGCTCACCGGGGAGCTGTTTTTT. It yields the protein CASSLGQLTGELFF.

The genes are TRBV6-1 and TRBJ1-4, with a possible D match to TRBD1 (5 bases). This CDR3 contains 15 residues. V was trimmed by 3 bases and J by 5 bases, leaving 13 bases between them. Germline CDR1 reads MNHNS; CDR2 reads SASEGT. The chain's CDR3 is CASSDREDTNEKLFF. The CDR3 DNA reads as TGTGCCAGCAGTGACCGGGAGGACACGAATGAAAAACTGTTTTTT.

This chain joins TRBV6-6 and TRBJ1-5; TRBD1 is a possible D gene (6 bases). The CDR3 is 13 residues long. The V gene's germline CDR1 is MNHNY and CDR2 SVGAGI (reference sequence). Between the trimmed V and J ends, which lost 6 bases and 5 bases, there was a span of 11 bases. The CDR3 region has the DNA TGTGCCAGCAGCGCTACAGGGTATCAGCCCCAGCATTTT. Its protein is CASSATGYQPQHF.

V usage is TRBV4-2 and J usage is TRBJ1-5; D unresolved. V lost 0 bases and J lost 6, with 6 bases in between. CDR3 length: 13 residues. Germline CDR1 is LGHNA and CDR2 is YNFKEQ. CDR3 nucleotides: TGTGCCAGCAGCCAAGATCGGGCTCAGCCCCAGCATTTT. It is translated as CASSQDRAQPQHF.

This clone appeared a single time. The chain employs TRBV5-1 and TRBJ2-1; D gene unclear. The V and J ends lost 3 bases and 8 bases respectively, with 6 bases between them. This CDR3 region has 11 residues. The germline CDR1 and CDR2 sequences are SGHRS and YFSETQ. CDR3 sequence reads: CASSSDHEQFF. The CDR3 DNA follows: TGCGCCAGCAGCTCGGACCATGAGCAGTTCTTC.

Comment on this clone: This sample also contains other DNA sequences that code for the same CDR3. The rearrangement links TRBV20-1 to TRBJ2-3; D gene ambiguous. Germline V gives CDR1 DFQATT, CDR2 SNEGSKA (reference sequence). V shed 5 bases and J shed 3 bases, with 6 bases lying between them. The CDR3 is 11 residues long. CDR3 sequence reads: CSAASTDTQYF. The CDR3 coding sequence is TGCAGTGCTGCTTCTACAGATACGCAGTATTTT.

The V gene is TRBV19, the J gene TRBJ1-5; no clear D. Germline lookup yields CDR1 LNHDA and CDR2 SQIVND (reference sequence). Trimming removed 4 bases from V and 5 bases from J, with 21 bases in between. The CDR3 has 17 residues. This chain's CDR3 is CASSTRLRGLAYQPQHF. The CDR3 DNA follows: TGTGCCAGTAGTACCCGGCTTCGAGGGTTGGCTTATCAGCCCCAGCATTTT.

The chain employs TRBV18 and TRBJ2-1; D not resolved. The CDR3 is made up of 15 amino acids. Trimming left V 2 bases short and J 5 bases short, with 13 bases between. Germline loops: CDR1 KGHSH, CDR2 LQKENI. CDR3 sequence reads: CASSPLSQANNEQFF. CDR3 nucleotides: TGTGCCAGCTCACCATTATCTCAGGCAAACAATGAGCAGTTCTTC.

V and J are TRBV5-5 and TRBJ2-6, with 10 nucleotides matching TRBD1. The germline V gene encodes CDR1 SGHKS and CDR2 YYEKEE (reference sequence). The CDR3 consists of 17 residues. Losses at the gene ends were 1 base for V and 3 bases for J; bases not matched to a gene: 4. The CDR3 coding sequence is TGTGCCAGCAGCTTGCAGACAGGGGGCGATGGGGCCAACGTCCTGACTTTC. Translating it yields CASSLQTGGDGANVLTF.

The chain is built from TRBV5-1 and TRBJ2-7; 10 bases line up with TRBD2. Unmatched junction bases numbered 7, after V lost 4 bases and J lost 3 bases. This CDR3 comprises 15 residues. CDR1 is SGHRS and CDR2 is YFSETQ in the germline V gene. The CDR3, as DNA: TGCGCCAGCAGCCAACACAGCGGGAGGGGCTACGAGCAGTACTTC. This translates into CASSQHSGRGYEQYF.

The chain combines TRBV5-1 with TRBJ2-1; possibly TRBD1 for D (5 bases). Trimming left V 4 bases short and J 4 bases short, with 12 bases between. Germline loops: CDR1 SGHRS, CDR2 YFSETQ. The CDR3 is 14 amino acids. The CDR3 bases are TGCGCCAGCAGCCAGGGCGACATGTACAATGAGCAGTTCTTC. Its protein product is CASSQGDMYNEQFF.

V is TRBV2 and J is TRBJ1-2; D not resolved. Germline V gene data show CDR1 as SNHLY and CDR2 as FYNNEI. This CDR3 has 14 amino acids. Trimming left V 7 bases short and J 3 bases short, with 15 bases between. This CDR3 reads CASTETRRDYGYTF. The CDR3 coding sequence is TGTGCCAGCACCGAAACCCGACGGGACTATGGCTACACCTTC.

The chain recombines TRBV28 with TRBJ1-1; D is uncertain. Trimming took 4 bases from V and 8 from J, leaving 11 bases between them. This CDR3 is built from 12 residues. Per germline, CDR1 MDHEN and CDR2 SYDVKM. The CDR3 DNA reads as TGTGCCAGCAGTTCTGCCGGGTGGGAAGCTTTCTTT. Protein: CASSSAGWEAFF.

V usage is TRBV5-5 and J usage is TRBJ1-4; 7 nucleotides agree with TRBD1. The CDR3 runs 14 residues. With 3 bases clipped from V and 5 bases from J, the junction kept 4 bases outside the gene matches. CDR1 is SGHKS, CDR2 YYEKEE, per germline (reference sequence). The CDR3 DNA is TGTGCCAGCAGCTCGGGACAGCTAAATGAAAAACTGTTTTTT. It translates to CASSSGQLNEKLFF.